This TCR beta chain was recorded in a study of CD8 T cells in Susac syndrome. Purification of the CD8+ and CD4+ T cells relied on negative isolation, and TEMRA cells underwent FACS enrichment. Reverse transcription of about 0.45 to 1 ug RNA was performed with random hexamers. Amplification of TCR beta CDR3 was carried out by immunoSEQ multiplex PCR, which covered 54 Vbeta and 13 Jbeta segments. TCRdb analysed the immunoSEQ multiplex PCR reads with MiXCR anew, one entry per CDR3 protein. Here the sample spans a few hundred thousand distinct CDR3 sequences, around 85% being singletons. CDR3 length equals 15 residues. The ends were cut back, 7 bases at V and 6 bases at J, with 21 bases in the middle. CDR1 is LNHNV and CDR2 is YYDKDF in the germline V gene (reference sequence).

This clonotype was obtained from a human donor with multiple sclerosis. The chain links TRBV15 to TRBJ1-2, with D unresolved. The sequenced sample consisted of CD8+ T cells from PBMCs. The CDR3 DNA reads as TGTGCCACCACACCTCTAGAAACGGTGAGGGATGGCTACACCTTC. This gives the protein CATTPLETVRDGYTF.